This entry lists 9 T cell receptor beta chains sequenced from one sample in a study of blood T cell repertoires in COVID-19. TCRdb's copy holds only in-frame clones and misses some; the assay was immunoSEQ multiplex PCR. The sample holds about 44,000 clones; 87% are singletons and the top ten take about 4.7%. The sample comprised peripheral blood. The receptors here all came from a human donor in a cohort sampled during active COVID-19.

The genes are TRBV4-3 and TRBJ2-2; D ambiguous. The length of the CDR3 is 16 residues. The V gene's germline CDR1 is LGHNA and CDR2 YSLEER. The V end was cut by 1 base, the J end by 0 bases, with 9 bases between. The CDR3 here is CASSQVVHTNTGELFF. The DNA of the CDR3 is TGCGCCAGCAGCCAAGTAGTGCATACGAACACCGGGGAGCTGTTTTTT.

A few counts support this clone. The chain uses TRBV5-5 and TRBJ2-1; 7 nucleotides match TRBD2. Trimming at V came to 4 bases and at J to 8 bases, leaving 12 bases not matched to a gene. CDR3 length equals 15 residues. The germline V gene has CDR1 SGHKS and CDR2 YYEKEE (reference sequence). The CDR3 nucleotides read TGTGCCAGCAGCACCTCTAGCGTCCTAGCGGATGAGCAGTTCTTC. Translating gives CASSTSSVLADEQFF.

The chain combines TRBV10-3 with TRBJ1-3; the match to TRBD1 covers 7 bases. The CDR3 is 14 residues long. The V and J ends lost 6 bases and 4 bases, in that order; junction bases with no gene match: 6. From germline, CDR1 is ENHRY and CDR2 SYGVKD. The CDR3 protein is CAIRETGLGNTIYF. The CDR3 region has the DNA TGTGCCATCAGGGAGACAGGGTTGGGAAACACCATATATTTT.

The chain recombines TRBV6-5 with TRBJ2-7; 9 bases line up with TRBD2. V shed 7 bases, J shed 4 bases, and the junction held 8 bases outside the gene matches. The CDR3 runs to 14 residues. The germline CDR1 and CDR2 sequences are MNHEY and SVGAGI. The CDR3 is CASTKGTSMYEQYF. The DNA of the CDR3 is TGTGCCAGCACCAAGGGGACTAGCATGTACGAGCAGTACTTC.

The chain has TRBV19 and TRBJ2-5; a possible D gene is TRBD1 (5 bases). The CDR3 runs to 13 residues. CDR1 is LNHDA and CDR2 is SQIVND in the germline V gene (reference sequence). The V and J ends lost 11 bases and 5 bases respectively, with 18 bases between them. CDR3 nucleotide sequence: TGTGCCTCAGGGCGCACCCCGAGGGAGACCCAGTACTTC. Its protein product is CASGRTPRETQYF. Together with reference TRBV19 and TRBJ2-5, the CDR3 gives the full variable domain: DGGITQSPKYLFRKEGQNVTLSCEQNLNHDAMYWYRQDPGQGLRLIYYSQIVNDFQKGDIAEGYSVSREKKESFPLTVTSAQKNPTAFYLCASGRTPRETQYFGPGTRLLVL.

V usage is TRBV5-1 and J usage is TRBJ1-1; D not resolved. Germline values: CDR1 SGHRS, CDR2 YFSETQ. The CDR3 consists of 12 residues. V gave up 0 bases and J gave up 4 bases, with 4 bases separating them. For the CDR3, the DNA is TGCGCCAGCAGCTTGGACACCACTGAAGCTTTCTTT. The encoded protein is CASSLDTTEAFF.

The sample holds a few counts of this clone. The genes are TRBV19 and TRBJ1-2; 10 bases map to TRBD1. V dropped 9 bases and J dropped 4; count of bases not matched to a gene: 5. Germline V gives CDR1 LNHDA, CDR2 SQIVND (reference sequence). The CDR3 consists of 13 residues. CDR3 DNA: TGTGCCAGCCGACAGGGGGCCTTCTATGGCTACACCTTC. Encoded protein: CASRQGAFYGYTF.

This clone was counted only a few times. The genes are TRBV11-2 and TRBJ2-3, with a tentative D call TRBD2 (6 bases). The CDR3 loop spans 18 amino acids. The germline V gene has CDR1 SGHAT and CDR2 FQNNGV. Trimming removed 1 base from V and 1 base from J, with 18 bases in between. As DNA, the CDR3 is TGTGCCAGCAGCTTAGCGCGGGGTAGGGGTATCCGCACAGATACGCAGTATTTT. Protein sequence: CASSLARGRGIRTDTQYF.

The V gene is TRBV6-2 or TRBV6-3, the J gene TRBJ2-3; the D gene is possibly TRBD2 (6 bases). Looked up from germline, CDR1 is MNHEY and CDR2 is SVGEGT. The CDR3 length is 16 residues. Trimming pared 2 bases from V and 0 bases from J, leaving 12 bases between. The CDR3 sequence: CASSYGPGTSTDTQYF. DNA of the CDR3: TGTGCCAGCAGTTACGGTCCAGGGACTAGCACAGATACGCAGTATTTT.